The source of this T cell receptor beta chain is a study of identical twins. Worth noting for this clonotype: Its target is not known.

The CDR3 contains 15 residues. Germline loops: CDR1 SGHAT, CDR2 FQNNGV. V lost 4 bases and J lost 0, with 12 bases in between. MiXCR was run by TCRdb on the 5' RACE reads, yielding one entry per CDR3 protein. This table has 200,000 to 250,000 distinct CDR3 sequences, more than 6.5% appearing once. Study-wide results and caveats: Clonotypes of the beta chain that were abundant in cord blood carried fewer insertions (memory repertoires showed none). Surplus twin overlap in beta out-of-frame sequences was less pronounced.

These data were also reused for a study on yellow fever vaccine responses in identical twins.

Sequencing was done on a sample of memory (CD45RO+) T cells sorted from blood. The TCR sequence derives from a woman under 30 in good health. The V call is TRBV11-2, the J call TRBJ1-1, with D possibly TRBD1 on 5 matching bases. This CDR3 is CASSSLQGMNTEAFF. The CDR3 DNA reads TGTGCCAGCAGCTCCTTGCAGGGCATGAACACTGAAGCTTTCTTT. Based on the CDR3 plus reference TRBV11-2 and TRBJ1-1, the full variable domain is EAGVAQSPRYKIIEKRQSVAFWCNPISGHATLYWYQQILGQGPKLLIQFQNNGVVDDSQLPKDRFSAERLKGVDSTLKIQPAKLEDSAVYLCASSSLQGMNTEAFFGQGTRLTVV.